This T cell receptor (beta chain) emerged from a study of T-cell reconstitution after alpha-beta-depleted transplantation in children. This sample's TCRbeta library carried unique molecular identifier barcodes. One entry per CDR3 protein results from TCRdb running MiXCR on the PCR reads. The sample records some 550,000 distinct CDR3 sequences, about 17% being singletons. The germline V and J ends were trimmed by 4 bases and 11 bases, with 20 bases remaining between them. CDR3 length equals 14 residues. Germline CDR1 reads MDHEN; CDR2 reads SYDVKM. The chain employs TRBV28 and TRBJ1-1; tentatively, D is TRBD1 (5 bases). This sample comprised PBMCs from the stem cell graft donor, obtained from the stem cell graft. The TCR was taken from a human donor who donated a stem cell graft to a child with acute lymphoblastic leukemia. The CDR3 loop is CASSSTSSRAVAFF. The CDR3 nucleotides are TGTGCCAGCAGTTCCACATCAAGCAGGGCAGTCGCTTTCTTT.